The 27 T cell receptor beta chains reported below all come from one sample, sequenced in a study of CD8 T cells in ankylosing spondylitis. Whole-study findings and limits: A motif in TCR beta, a set of fewer than ten highly homologous variants, appeared characteristic of ankylosing spondylitis blood.

TCRdb itself ran the 5' RACE reads through MiXCR, one entry per CDR3 protein. This table has 330,000 or so distinct CDR3 sequences, 8% appearing once. Their antigen targets remain unknown. Sequenced input: blood, either unsorted or a sorted T cell fraction (not recorded which). These receptors all come from a male donor with ankylosing spondylitis.

The chain is built from TRBV6-5 and TRBJ2-1; 8 bases are a match to TRBD2. The CDR3 is 15 amino acids. V dropped 3 bases and J dropped 13; count of bases not matched to a gene: 14. CDR1 is MNHEY, CDR2 SVGAGI, per germline. The CDR3, as DNA: TGTGCCAGCAGTTATAACAGGGCCGGCGCGGGGGGACAGTTCTTC. Its protein is CASSYNRAGAGGQFF.

This clonotype was seen a handful of times. The V and J genes are TRBV7-8 and TRBJ2-6, with D perhaps assigned TRBD1 or TRBD2 (5 bases each). Germline CDR1 is SGHVS and CDR2 is FQNEAQ. CDR3 length: 17 amino acids. V dropped 1 base and J dropped 0 bases, with 10 bases sitting between them. CDR3 DNA: TGTGCCAGCAGCTTAGACGGGGCGGTCTCTGGGGCCAACGTCCTGACTTTC. It yields the protein CASSLDGAVSGANVLTF.

The chain is built from TRBV7-9 and TRBJ2-7; D may match TRBD1 or TRBD2 (5 bases each). The CDR3 sequence is 15 residues long. The V end lost 5 bases, the J end lost 0 bases, and 14 bases lay between the germline ends. The germline V gene has CDR1 SEHNR and CDR2 FQNEAQ (reference sequence). The CDR3 nucleotides read TGTGCCAGCAGCCCCCGGGACGGCCCCTCCTACGAGCAGTACTTC. Protein sequence: CASSPRDGPSYEQYF.

Notes on this clonotype: A much larger clone differs by one base, so this may be a read error. The chain recombines TRBV28 with TRBJ2-7; TRBD1 agrees at 10 bases. V shed 9 bases, J shed 2 bases, and the junction held 10 bases outside the gene matches. Germline V lookup: CDR1 MDHEN, CDR2 SYDVKM. This CDR3 contains 15 residues. CDR3 in amino acids: CARRRGQGRTYEQYF. Here the CDR3 DNA reads TGTGCCAGAAGGCGGGGACAGGGGAGAACCTACGAGCAGTACTTC.

This clonotype was observed many times. The chain has TRBV5-8 and TRBJ2-2; D remains unclear. From germline, CDR1 is SGHTS and CDR2 YDEGEE. The CDR3 contains 14 residues. Deletions cut 0 bases from V and 4 bases from J, with 7 bases between. CDR3 sequence reads: CASSLAHGTGELFF. DNA for the CDR3: TGTGCCAGCAGCTTGGCCCACGGCACCGGGGAGCTGTTTTTT.

V gene TRBV20-1 combines with J gene TRBJ2-7; possibly TRBD1 for D (6 bases). With 6 bases removed from V and 4 bases from J, the gap between germline ends came to 13 bases. This CDR3 region has 12 residues. CDR1 is DFQATT, CDR2 SNEGSKA, per germline (reference sequence). The CDR3 DNA reads TGCAGTGCCACGGGGACACCTTACGAGCAGTACTTC. Translating gives CSATGTPYEQYF.

This clonotype was recorded at least ten times. The gene calls are TRBV5-1 and TRBJ2-3, with D possibly TRBD2 on 6 matching bases. The germline V gene has CDR1 SGHRS and CDR2 YFSETQ. The CDR3 is 14 residues long. V was trimmed by 5 bases and J by 5 bases, leaving 15 bases between them. CDR3 in amino acids: CASRSFGSEDTQYF. The CDR3 coding sequence is TGCGCCAGCAGGAGTTTCGGGAGCGAAGATACGCAGTATTTT.

This clonotype showed up many times. V is TRBV5-1 and J is TRBJ2-7; 11 positions match TRBD2. The germline V gene encodes CDR1 SGHRS and CDR2 YFSETQ. This CDR3 contains 14 residues. V was clipped by 4 bases and J by 3 bases; unmatched bases: 3. As DNA, the CDR3 is TGCGCCAGCAGCAGGGGACTAGCGGACTACGAGCAGTACTTC. It is translated as CASSRGLADYEQYF.

In this sample, this clonotype turned up many times. The genes are TRBV20-1 and TRBJ1-4, with unresolved D. Trimming took 1 base from V and 5 from J, leaving 5 bases between them. The CDR3 contains 12 residues. Germline CDR1 reads DFQATT; CDR2 reads SNEGSKA (reference sequence). The CDR3 spells CSARAENEKLFF. The CDR3 DNA reads TGCAGTGCTAGAGCTGAAAATGAAAAACTGTTTTTT.

Of note for this clonotype: A much larger clone lies one base from this, so it may be a read error. The genes are TRBV4-1 and TRBJ2-7, with TRBD1 matching over 7 bases. CDR3 length: 15 residues. CDR1 is MGHRA, CDR2 YSYEKL, per germline. CDR3 residues: CASSQEPGQSYKQYF. Here the CDR3 DNA reads TGCGCCAGCAGCCAAGAACCGGGACAGTCCTACAAGCAGTACTTC.

This chain joins TRBV5-1 and TRBJ1-2; D possibly corresponds to TRBD1 (5 bases). The CDR3 consists of 14 residues. The V end was cut by 4 bases, the J end by 7 bases, with 17 bases between. The germline V gene encodes CDR1 SGHRS and CDR2 YFSETQ. CDR3: CASSLDEGRAGYTF. DNA of the CDR3: TGCGCCAGCAGCCTGGACGAGGGGCGTGCTGGCTACACCTTC.

About this clonotype: Because the CDR3's place on the DNA is in doubt, the DNA is left out and the CDR3 is given as listed by TCRdb. The chain recombines TRBV6-2 or TRBV6-3 with TRBJ2-7; the table assigns TRBD2, which was not confirmed against the DNA. The germline V gene has CDR1 MNHEY and CDR2 SVGEGT. Inclusive of both ends, the CDR3 amounts to 17 amino acids. CDR3 sequence reads: CASSSGSFGAVAYEQYF.

Ten or more counts support this clonotype. The genes are TRBV5-1 and TRBJ2-7; TRBD1 agrees at 7 bases. The CDR3 totals 17 residues. CDR1 is SGHRS and CDR2 is YFSETQ in the germline V gene. The J segment lost 4 bases and the V segment lost 1 base, leaving 14 bases of the junction unmatched. The chain's CDR3 is CASSLQPLGQVGYEQYF. As DNA, the CDR3 is TGCGCCAGCAGCTTGCAACCCCTCGGACAGGTGGGGTACGAGCAGTACTTC.

The J gene is TRBJ1-1, the V gene TRBV7-9, with D unclear. V lost 4 bases to trimming and J lost 3 bases, with 12 bases between them. This CDR3 is built from 14 residues. Germline-derived CDR1 and CDR2 are SEHNR and FQNEAQ (reference sequence). The CDR3 nucleotides are TGTGCCAGCAGCTCCCGGGTCTCGGACACTGAAGCTTTCTTT. Translation: CASSSRVSDTEAFF.

There are a few counts of this clonotype. This chain links TRBV27 with TRBJ1-5; a weak D match, TRBD1 (5 bases). The germline CDR1 and CDR2 sequences are MNHEY and SMNVEV (reference sequence). The CDR3 length is 16 residues. V was trimmed by 5 bases and J by 1 base, leaving 15 bases between them. The CDR3 loop is CASSPTPGPSNQPQHF. The DNA of the CDR3 is TGTGCCAGCAGTCCAACCCCAGGGCCAAGCAATCAGCCCCAGCATTTT.

This clonotype came up many times. V gene TRBV29-1 combines with J gene TRBJ2-1, with 8 positions matching TRBD2. V lost 5 bases to trimming and J lost 9 bases; unmatched junction nucleotides: 12. This CDR3 region has 14 residues. Germline-derived CDR1 and CDR2 are SQVTM and ANQGSEA. The CDR3 region is CSVPLSGSLVEQFF. The CDR3 bases are TGCAGCGTTCCCCTCAGCGGGAGTTTGGTTGAGCAGTTCTTC.

This sequence joins TRBV27 and TRBJ1-2; 8 bases agree with TRBD1. The CDR3 has 13 residues. V lost 5 bases and J lost 6; bases outside the gene matches: 5. The germline V gene has CDR1 MNHEY and CDR2 SMNVEV (reference sequence). CDR3 loop: CASSRTGLNGYTF. The CDR3 nucleotides are TGTGCCAGCAGTAGGACAGGGTTGAATGGCTACACCTTC.

This clonotype occurred a few times. The CDR3 reads CASSLGLSTGETQYF. Here the CDR3 DNA reads TGCGCCAGCAGCTTGGGCTTGAGCACTGGGGAGACCCAGTACTTC. The V call is TRBV5-1, the J call TRBJ2-5, with D unresolved. The length of the CDR3 is 15 residues. CDR1 and CDR2 from the germline V gene are SGHRS and YFSETQ. Trimming took 0 bases from V and 5 from J, leaving 14 bases between them.

This clonotype has a count of ten or more. This sequence joins TRBV12-3 or TRBV12-4 and TRBJ1-1; a possible D gene is TRBD1 (5 bases). V was shortened by 5 bases and J by 4 bases, with 8 bases between the two germline ends. The CDR3 contains 12 residues. The CDR3 nucleotides are TGTGCCAGCAGTCACACAGGCACTGAAGCTTTCTTT. This sequence encodes CASSHTGTEAFF.

J is TRBJ2-3 and V is TRBV9; 8 bases map to TRBD1. Trimming took 3 bases from V and 5 from J; bases not matched to a gene: 11. Germline V gene data show CDR1 as SGDLS and CDR2 as YYNGEE. CDR3 size: 16 residues. CDR3 region: CASSAQRQGSGDTQYF. The CDR3 nucleotides read TGTGCCAGCAGCGCCCAGCGACAGGGGTCGGGAGATACGCAGTATTTT.

This clonotype was recorded a few times. The chain couples TRBV4-2 to TRBJ2-5, with 11 bases fitting TRBD2. The CDR3 is 16 residues long. The trim removed 1 base at V and 5 bases at J, leaving 6 bases unmatched. Per germline, CDR1 LGHNA and CDR2 YNFKEQ. The CDR3 loop reads CASSQVAGGYTETQYF. For the CDR3, the DNA is TGTGCCAGCAGCCAAGTAGCGGGAGGGTATACGGAGACCCAGTACTTC.

This clonotype was observed a few times. V usage is TRBV5-1 and J usage is TRBJ2-7, with TRBD2 matching 14 bases. The V gene's germline CDR1 is SGHRS and CDR2 YFSETQ. Trimming cost V 3 bases and J 6 bases; bases outside gene matches: 5. This CDR3 has 15 residues. CDR3 DNA sequence: TGCGCCAGCAGCTCGGGACTAGCGGGAGTTGGCGAGCAGTACTTC. It translates to CASSSGLAGVGEQYF.

J is TRBJ1-2 and V is TRBV7-9; no clear D. CDR3 length: 14 amino acids. Germline CDR1 and CDR2: SEHNR and FQNEAQ (reference sequence). Trimming took 1 base from V and 5 from J, leaving 11 bases between them. The CDR3 sequence is CASSLDWAGYGYTF. CDR3 sequence (DNA): TGTGCCAGCAGCTTAGATTGGGCAGGATATGGCTACACCTTC.

V gene TRBV2 combines with J gene TRBJ2-7; D is perhaps TRBD1 (6 bases). The germline V gene has CDR1 SNHLY and CDR2 FYNNEI. The ends were cut back, 6 bases at V and 1 base at J, with 13 bases in the middle. This CDR3 has 14 residues. This CDR3 is CASRETGKSYEQYF. DNA for the CDR3: TGTGCCAGCAGGGAAACAGGGAAATCCTACGAGCAGTACTTC.

The table lists this clonotype with a few counts. The chain joins TRBV5-1 to TRBJ1-1, with 8 bases fitting TRBD1. V was pared by 4 bases and J by 0 bases, with 8 bases of the junction left unmatched. This CDR3 is built from 16 residues. Per the germline V gene, CDR1 is SGHRS and CDR2 is YFSETQ. As DNA, the CDR3 is TGCGCCAGCAGCCGAGGAGGACAGGGTATGAACACTGAAGCTTTCTTT. This encodes CASSRGGQGMNTEAFF.

V gene TRBV28 combines with J gene TRBJ1-1; 11 bases map to TRBD1. The CDR3 covers 13 residues. The germline V gene has CDR1 MDHEN and CDR2 SYDVKM. V was pared by 11 bases and J by 4 bases, with 6 bases of the junction left unmatched. This CDR3 reads CAARDRGSTEAFF. CDR3 bases: TGTGCCGCCCGGGACAGGGGGTCCACTGAAGCTTTCTTT.

This clonotype has just a few counts. The J gene is TRBJ2-2, the V gene TRBV12-3 or TRBV12-4; no definite D call. The CDR3 sequence is 13 residues long. V was trimmed by 11 bases and J by 0 bases, leaving 10 bases between them. The CDR3 DNA is TGTGCCGCCGTGAGCCCGAACACCGGGGAGCTGTTTTTT. This codes for CAAVSPNTGELFF.